One and the same sample provided the 5 T cell receptor beta chains below, sequenced in a study of OX40 agonist ivuxolimab in advanced cancers. The repertoire was sequenced with immunoSEQ multiplex PCR; TCRdb's copy has only in-frame clones and lacks some. The data show roughly 68,000 clones, with about nine tenths seen just once and roughly 4% held by the top ten. The sample in question was CD4+ or CD8+ T cells sorted from blood, obtained in a trial of the OX40 agonist ivuxolimab. Receptor source: an adult with an advanced solid tumor such as melanoma, head and neck, liver or kidney cancer.

This chain connects TRBV11-2 to TRBJ2-3; 8 bases fit TRBD2. V lost 3 bases and J lost 3; bases outside the gene matches: 2. Germline CDR1 reads SGHAT; CDR2 reads FQNNGV. CDR3 length equals 14 residues. The CDR3 sequence: CASSFTSGTDTQYF. The CDR3 DNA is TGTGCCAGCAGCTTTACTAGCGGTACAGATACGCAGTATTTT.

The rearrangement uses TRBV25-1 and TRBJ2-1; no reliable D call. Germline CDR1 MGHDK, CDR2 SYGVNS. V lost 4 bases to trimming and J lost 1 base, with 14 bases between them. CDR3 length equals 16 residues. In nucleotides, the CDR3 is TGTGCCAGCAGTGCCCAGACCGGGCATTCCTACAATGAGCAGTTCTTC. The encoded protein is CASSAQTGHSYNEQFF.

This sequence joins TRBV4-2 and TRBJ2-7, with D perhaps TRBD2 (8 bases). This CDR3 has 15 residues. The V gene's germline CDR1 is LGHNA and CDR2 YNFKEQ. Trimming cost V 4 bases and J 5 bases, with 18 bases left between them. The CDR3 sequence: CASSLREGAIDEQYF. CDR3 nucleotide sequence: TGTGCCAGCAGCCTCCGGGAGGGGGCCATCGACGAGCAGTACTTC.

V gene TRBV6-4 combines with J gene TRBJ2-1; 8 nucleotides line up with TRBD2. CDR1 and CDR2 from the germline V gene are MRHNA and SNTAGT. This CDR3 has 15 residues. The V gene end was trimmed by 3 bases and the J gene end by 4 bases; junction bases not matched to a gene: 5. DNA for the CDR3: TGTGCCAGCAGTGAAAGCGGGAGTTCGTACAATGAGCAGTTCTTC. It encodes CASSESGSSYNEQFF.

The chain joins TRBV18 to TRBJ2-3; D not certain. V was trimmed by 2 bases and J by 3 bases, leaving 9 bases between them. Germline assignment: CDR1 KGHSH and CDR2 LQKENI. CDR3 length: 14 residues. CDR3 region: CASSPGSRTDTQYF. CDR3 DNA: TGTGCCAGCTCACCAGGAAGTCGGACAGATACGCAGTATTTT.